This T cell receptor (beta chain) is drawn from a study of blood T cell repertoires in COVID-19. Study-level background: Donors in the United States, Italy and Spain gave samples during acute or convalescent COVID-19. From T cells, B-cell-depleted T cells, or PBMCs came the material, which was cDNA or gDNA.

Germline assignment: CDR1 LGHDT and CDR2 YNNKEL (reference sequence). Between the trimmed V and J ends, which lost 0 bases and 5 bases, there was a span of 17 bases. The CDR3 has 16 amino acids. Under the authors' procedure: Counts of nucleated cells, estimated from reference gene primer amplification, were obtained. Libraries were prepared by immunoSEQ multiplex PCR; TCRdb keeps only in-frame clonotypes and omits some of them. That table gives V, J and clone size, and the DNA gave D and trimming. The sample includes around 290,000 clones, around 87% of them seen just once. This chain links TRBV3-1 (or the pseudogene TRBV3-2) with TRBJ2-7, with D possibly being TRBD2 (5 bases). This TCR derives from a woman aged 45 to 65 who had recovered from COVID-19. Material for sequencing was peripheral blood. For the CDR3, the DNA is TGTGCCAGCAGCCAAGATGGCGGAGCGGTTCGTGACGAGCAGTACTTC. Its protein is CASSQDGGAVRDEQYF.